This record covers a single T cell receptor beta chain. This study enrolled people aged about 18 to 90 from around 26 US geographic areas. Cohorts were based on clinical histories the participants reported. In Cohort 3, a recovered donor had either two negative PCRs, clearance, or symptom resolution. The sample originates from a study of blood T cell repertoires in COVID-19. Original handling: The assay estimated nucleated cells by amplifying reference gene primers. The table came from immunoSEQ multiplex PCR; TCRdb's copy has only in-frame clones and leaves some out. The DNA gave D and trimming, while V, J and clone size come from that table. This table has a few hundred thousand clones, approximately 83% appearing once. The V gene's germline CDR1 is GTSNPN and CDR2 SVGIG (reference sequence). V was trimmed by 0 bases and J by 4 bases, leaving 7 bases between them. The length of the CDR3 is 13 residues.

V is TRBV30 and J is TRBJ1-3; unclear D gene. The sequenced sample consisted of PBMCs or T cells enriched from blood (not recorded which). This receptor was taken from a woman aged 55 to 70 who had recovered from COVID-19. The CDR3 spells CAWSVGRGNTIYF. CDR3 bases: TGTGCCTGGAGTGTTGGTAGAGGAAACACCATATATTTT.